This passage covers 7 T cell receptor beta chains from one sample sequenced in a study of cytomegalovirus exposure and HLA in healthy donors. Primers: 60 Vbeta forward and 13 Jbeta reverse. Produced via immunoSEQ multiplex PCR; TCRdb's table is partial and in-frame only. The table shows roughly 90,000 clones, with 82% occurring only once. The sequencing sample was made of PBMCs. Receptor source: a man aged 25-40 years in good health and CMV-seropositive.

The chain uses TRBV28 and TRBJ2-7; TRBD2 might be the D (6 bases). The germline V gene has CDR1 MDHEN and CDR2 SYDVKM. The V end was cut by 6 bases, the J end by 1 base, with 13 bases between. There are 14 residues in the CDR3. The CDR3 protein is CASSLDSGSYEQYF. CDR3 DNA: TGTGCCAGCAGCCTTGACAGCGGGTCCTACGAGCAGTACTTC.

The V and J genes are TRBV5-4 and TRBJ2-2; D is perhaps TRBD2 (6 bases). The CDR3 contains 14 residues. The V end was cut by 4 bases, the J end by 1 base, with 8 bases between. Looked up from germline, CDR1 is SGHNT and CDR2 is YYREEE (reference sequence). CDR3 sequence: CASSRDLNTGELFF. In DNA form, the CDR3 reads TGTGCCAGCAGCCGGGACTTGAACACCGGGGAGCTGTTTTTT.

The V and J genes are TRBV28 and TRBJ1-2, with 8 bases aligning to TRBD1. This CDR3 contains 14 residues. Germline lookup yields CDR1 MDHEN and CDR2 SYDVKM. The ends lost 4 bases at V and 4 bases at J; junction bases unmatched: 5. CDR3 amino acids: CASSSGQGPYGYTF. The CDR3 DNA sequence: TGTGCCAGCAGTTCCGGACAGGGACCCTATGGCTACACCTTC.

The rearrangement uses TRBV7-2 and TRBJ1-3; D call uncertain. Trimming shortened V by 3 bases and J by 0 bases, and 3 bases separated the two germline ends. The CDR3 spans 13 residues. In germline, CDR1 is SGHTA, CDR2 FQGNSA. CDR3 in DNA: TGTGCCAGCAGCTTCAACTCTGGAAACACCATATATTTT. Its protein is CASSFNSGNTIYF.

The chain employs TRBV27 and TRBJ2-5; 8 bases fit TRBD1. The J call is uncertain, as TRBJ2-7 better fits the DNA end. CDR1 and CDR2 from the germline V gene are MNHEY and SMNVEV (reference sequence). The CDR3 is 15 amino acids. This CDR3 reads CASSPGTGGIYEQYF. As DNA, the CDR3 is TGTGCCAGCAGTCCCGGGACAGGTGGGATCTACGAGCAGTACTTC.

This chain uses TRBV5-1 with TRBJ2-5; TRBD1 agrees at 9 bases. This CDR3 is built from 15 residues. Trimming removed 4 bases from V and 4 bases from J; junction bases left unmatched: 8. Germline CDR1 is SGHRS and CDR2 is YFSETQ. CDR3 region: CASSPGTGQRETQYF. The CDR3 DNA is TGCGCCAGCAGCCCGGGGACAGGGCAGCGAGAGACCCAGTACTTC.

This chain joins TRBV10-3 and TRBJ1-5, with TRBD1 identical over 8 bases. J was trimmed by 2 bases and V by 2 bases; bases with no gene match: 2. Per germline, CDR1 ENHRY and CDR2 SYGVKD. The CDR3 length is 15 residues. CDR3 sequence reads: CAISEEGQGNQPQHF. In DNA form, the CDR3 reads TGTGCCATCAGTGAGGAGGGACAGGGCAATCAGCCCCAGCATTTT.